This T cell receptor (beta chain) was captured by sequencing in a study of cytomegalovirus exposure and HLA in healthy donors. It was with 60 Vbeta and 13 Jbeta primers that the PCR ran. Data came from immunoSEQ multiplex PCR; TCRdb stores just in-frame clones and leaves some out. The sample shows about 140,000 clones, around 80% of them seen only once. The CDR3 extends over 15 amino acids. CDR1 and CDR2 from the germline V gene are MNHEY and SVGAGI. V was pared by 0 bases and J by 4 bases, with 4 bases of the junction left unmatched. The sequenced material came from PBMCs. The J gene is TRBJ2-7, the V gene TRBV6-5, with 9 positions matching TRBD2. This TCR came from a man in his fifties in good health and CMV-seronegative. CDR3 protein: CASSYSSSGVYEQYF. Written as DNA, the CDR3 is TGTGCCAGCAGTTACTCGTCTAGCGGGGTTTACGAGCAGTACTTC.